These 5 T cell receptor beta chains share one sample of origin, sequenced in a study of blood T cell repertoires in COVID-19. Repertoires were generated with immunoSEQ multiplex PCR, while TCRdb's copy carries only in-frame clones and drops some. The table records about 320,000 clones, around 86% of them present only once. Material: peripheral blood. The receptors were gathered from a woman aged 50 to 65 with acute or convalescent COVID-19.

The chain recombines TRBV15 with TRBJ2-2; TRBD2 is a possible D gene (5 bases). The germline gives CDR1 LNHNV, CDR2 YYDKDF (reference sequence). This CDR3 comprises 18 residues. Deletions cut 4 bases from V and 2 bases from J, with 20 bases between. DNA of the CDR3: TGTGCCACCAGCACAGCCCTGGGAGCAGCCAGCAACACCGGGGAGCTGTTTTTT. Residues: CATSTALGAASNTGELFF.

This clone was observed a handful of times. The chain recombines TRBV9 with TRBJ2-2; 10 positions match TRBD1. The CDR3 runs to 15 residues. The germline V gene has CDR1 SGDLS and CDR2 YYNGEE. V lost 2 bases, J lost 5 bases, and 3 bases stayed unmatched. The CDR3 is CASSVGTGETGELFF. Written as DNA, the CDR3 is TGTGCCAGCAGCGTGGGGACAGGGGAGACCGGGGAGCTGTTTTTT. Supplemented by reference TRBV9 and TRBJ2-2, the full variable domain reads DSGVTQTPKHLITATGQRVTLRCSPRSGDLSVYWYQQSLDQGLQFLIQYYNGEERAKGNILERFSAQQFPDLHSELNLSSLELGDSALYFCASSVGTGETGELFFGEGSRLTVL.

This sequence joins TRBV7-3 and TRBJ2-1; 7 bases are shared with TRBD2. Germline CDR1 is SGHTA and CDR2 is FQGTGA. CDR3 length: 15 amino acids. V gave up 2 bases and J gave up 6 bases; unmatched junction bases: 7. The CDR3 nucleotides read TGTGCCAGCAGCTTAGCTAGCGGAGCGCCCAATGAGCAGTTCTTC. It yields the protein CASSLASGAPNEQFF.

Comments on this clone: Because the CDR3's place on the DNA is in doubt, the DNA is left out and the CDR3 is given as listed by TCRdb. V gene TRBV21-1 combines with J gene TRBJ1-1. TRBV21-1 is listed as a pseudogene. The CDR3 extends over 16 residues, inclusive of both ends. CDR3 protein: CASSTGGFGIGTEAFF.

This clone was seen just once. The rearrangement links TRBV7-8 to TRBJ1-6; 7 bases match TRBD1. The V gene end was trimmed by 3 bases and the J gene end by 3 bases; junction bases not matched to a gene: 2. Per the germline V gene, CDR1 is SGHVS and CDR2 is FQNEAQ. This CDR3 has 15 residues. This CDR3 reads CASSFRDSYNSPLHF. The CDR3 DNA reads TGTGCCAGCAGCTTCCGGGACAGCTATAATTCACCCCTCCACTTT.